The T cell receptor beta chain described here comes from a study of blood T cell repertoires in COVID-19. Study-level background: Acute and convalescent COVID-19 samples came from the United States, Italy and Spain.

Original analysis: Quantification of nucleated cells was approximated via reference gene primer amplification. TCRdb keeps only in-frame clones here, not all; method: immunoSEQ multiplex PCR. V, J and clone size derive from that table, while D and trimming were established from the DNA sequence. The data show approximately 240,000 clones, approximately 79% seen once. The V gene end was trimmed by 6 bases and the J gene end by 7 bases; junction bases not matched to a gene: 9. Per germline, CDR1 SGHTS and CDR2 YDEGEE. The CDR3 is 15 residues long. The chain uses TRBV5-8 and TRBJ2-1; 11 bases fit TRBD2. The TCR originated in a woman over 75 with active or convalescent COVID-19. The sequencing input was peripheral blood. Written as DNA, the CDR3 is TGTGCCAGCACCATCATGGGACTAGCGGTAAATGAGCAGTTCTTC. As protein: CASTIMGLAVNEQFF.